This is a list of T cell receptor beta chains from one sample in a study of preoperative IRX-2 immunotherapy in early breast cancer. The protocol was immunoSEQ multiplex PCR, while the TCRdb copy is restricted to in-frame clones and leaves out a portion. The sample has around 29,000 clones; nearly 90% are singletons. The material was obtained from a patient treated with IRX-2 immunotherapy. The source is a human donor with breast cancer. The CDR3 runs from the conserved cysteine through the conserved F or W. For some rows the clone size is stated as once, few or many, or as a class when expanded; others skip it.

v_call	clone_size	cdr3_aa
TRBV7-9	NA	CASSLTSSAQYF
TRBV5-4	NA	CASSLMGGDTQYF
TRBV10-3	NA	CAISGGGGTYNEQFF
TRBV5-1	NA	CASSPTSENYEQYF
TRBV4-2	NA	CASSRGLAEGNEQFF
TRBV9	NA	CASSDTGGAAAAFF
TRBV30	NA	CAWSETAGTEAFF
TRBV28	NA	CASSFGYGYTF
TRBV6-5	NA	CASSLSRVNTEAFF
TRBV18	NA	CASSPGTGLINTEAFF
TRBV18	once	CASSPTIGTRQYF
TRBV6-5	NA	CASSPRGSEAFF
TRBV27	NA	CASSLSVTSSYEQYF
TRBV28	once	CASSSIDRGETQYF
TRBV7-8	NA	CASSRDYSYEQYF
TRBV11-2	NA	CASSLGRLAGVGEQFF
TRBV4-1	NA	CASSQQGAYEQYF
TRBV6-6	NA	CASSYTGDQPQHF
TRBV5-4	NA	CASSGGGLTYEQYF
TRBV16	once	CASSQSRGKLFF
TRBV11-2	few	CASSLELRGNYEQYF
TRBV10-3	NA	CAISGTGAPLFDEQFF
TRBV28	NA	CASTFPNRGRSYEQYF
TRBV6-5	NA	CASSYSGTLNQETQYF
TRBV5-1	NA	CASYLYREGEQYF
TRBV29-1	few	CSVESWGSQETQYF
TRBV6-5	once	CASKPGTGGVYEQYF
TRBV2	NA	CASSPDRERVYGYTF
TRBV5-6	once	CASSFYRVENTEAFF
TRBV7-6	NA	CASSSDRGQPQHF
TRBV6-6	once	CASSLSGTYITGELFF
TRBV6-6	NA	CASSNRDRAYEQYF
TRBV29-1	NA	CSVEIQGANTQYF
TRBV6-5	NA	CASRNGGNTGELFF
TRBV14	NA	CASSRQGGGYTF